The 31 T cell receptor beta chains below all came from one sample that was sequenced in a study of blood T cell repertoires in COVID-19. Only in-frame clones appear in the TCRdb table, and some are missing; sequencing was by immunoSEQ multiplex PCR. The sample shows 150,000 to 200,000 clones, around nine tenths of them seen only once. The material sequenced was peripheral blood. Receptor source: a woman aged 70-85 years with COVID-19, enrolled during active disease.

The genes are TRBV5-1 and TRBJ2-3, with D possibly matching TRBD1 (6 bases). The CDR3 runs 15 residues. Deletions cut 4 bases from V and 3 bases from J, with 15 bases between. Germline loops: CDR1 SGHRS, CDR2 YFSETQ. This CDR3 is CASSADGGETDTQYF. In DNA form, the CDR3 reads TGCGCCAGCAGCGCCGATGGGGGCGAGACAGATACGCAGTATTTT.

This sequence joins TRBV28 and TRBJ1-2, with a weak D call TRBD1 (6 bases). This CDR3 has 17 residues. The V gene's germline CDR1 is MDHEN and CDR2 SYDVKM. The V end was cut by 6 bases, the J end by 0 bases, with 20 bases between. The CDR3 coding sequence is TGTGCCAGCAGCCCATCGGCGGACAGCGATCCTAACTATGGCTACACCTTC. Its protein is CASSPSADSDPNYGYTF.

Here the CDR3 reads CASSQNDRGQGYTF. The CDR3 region has the DNA TGTGCCAGCAGCCAAAACGACAGGGGGCAGGGCTACACCTTC. The rearrangement uses TRBV3-1 (or the pseudogene TRBV3-2) and TRBJ1-2; 10 nucleotides line up with TRBD1. The J segment lost 8 bases and the V segment lost 2 bases, leaving 5 bases of the junction unmatched. The CDR3 is made up of 14 amino acids. Germline V gene data show CDR1 as LGHDT and CDR2 as YNNKEL (reference sequence).

This clone was seen just once. The chain recombines TRBV11-1 with TRBJ2-4, with 9 bases lining up with TRBD1. Germline values: CDR1 SGHAT, CDR2 FQDESV (reference sequence). The CDR3 consists of 16 residues. J lost 2 bases, V lost 5 bases, and 7 bases had no gene match. The DNA for the CDR3 is TGTGCCAGCAGCACCTGGACAGGGGCCTCCAAAAACATTCAGTACTTC. Its protein is CASSTWTGASKNIQYF.

The chain uses TRBV5-1 and TRBJ1-1; no clear D gene. V lost 1 base, J lost 4 bases, and 8 bases lay in between. CDR3 length equals 13 residues. In germline, CDR1 is SGHRS, CDR2 YFSETQ. DNA of the CDR3: TGCGCCAGCAGCTTGCAGGCTGGCACTGAAGCTTTCTTT. Translating it yields CASSLQAGTEAFF.

The chain has TRBV19 and TRBJ1-6, with D unclear. There are 12 residues in the CDR3. Germline V gene lookup returns CDR1 LNHDA and CDR2 SQIVND (reference sequence). Trimming cost V 3 bases and J 6 bases, with 3 bases left between them. The chain's CDR3 is CASSIGNSPLHF. CDR3 sequence (DNA): TGTGCCAGTAGTATCGGTAATTCACCCCTCCACTTT.

V gene TRBV5-1 combines with J gene TRBJ1-3; TRBD1 might be the D (6 bases). Trimming took off 2 bases at V and 7 bases at J, with 7 bases between the two ends. The CDR3 covers 12 residues. Germline loops: CDR1 SGHRS, CDR2 YFSETQ. The CDR3 region has the DNA TGCGCCAGCAGCTTTGACAGGAACACCATATATTTT. It specifies CASSFDRNTIYF.

To note about this clone: A read error may account for a junction end that differs from germline. V is TRBV2 and J is TRBJ1-2; unclear D gene. CDR1 is SNHLY, CDR2 FYNNEI, per germline. The CDR3 consists of 12 residues. CDR3 protein: CASSDLEGGHTF. The CDR3 DNA sequence: TGTGCCAGCAGTGACTTGGAGGGTGGCCACACCTTC.

The chain uses TRBV5-4 and TRBJ2-1, with D maybe TRBD2 (6 bases). Between the trimmed V and J ends, which lost 2 bases and 7 bases, there was a span of 16 bases. This CDR3 contains 15 residues. Germline V gives CDR1 SGHNT, CDR2 YYREEE (reference sequence). CDR3 bases: TGTGCCAGCAGCTTAGAATCCCTGGGGAGGAATGAGCAGTTCTTC. As protein: CASSLESLGRNEQFF. Using reference TRBV5-4 and TRBJ2-1 for the parts outside the CDR3, the full variable domain is ETGVTQSPTHLIKTRGQQVTLRCSSQSGHNTVSWYQQALGQGPQFIFQYYREEENGRGNFPPRFSGLQFPNYSSELNVNALELDDSALYLCASSLESLGRNEQFFGPGTRLTVL.

J is TRBJ1-2 and V is TRBV28, with TRBD1 matching 11 bases. Looked up from germline, CDR1 is MDHEN and CDR2 is SYDVKM. The CDR3 spans 16 residues. Trimming took 6 bases from V and 3 from J; bases not matched to a gene: 9. CDR3 protein: CASRRPRTGGDYGYTF. CDR3 nucleotides: TGTGCCAGCAGACGTCCTAGGACAGGGGGCGACTATGGCTACACCTTC.

The V and J genes are TRBV19 and TRBJ2-7; a weak D match, TRBD1 (5 bases). Per germline, CDR1 LNHDA and CDR2 SQIVND (reference sequence). V gave up 8 bases and J gave up 6 bases, with 17 bases separating them. CDR3 length: 13 residues. CDR3 protein: CASAWGVESEQYF. Here the CDR3 DNA reads TGTGCCAGTGCTTGGGGCGTTGAGAGCGAGCAGTACTTC.

This chain links TRBV2 with TRBJ1-4; D uncertain. The V gene's germline CDR1 is SNHLY and CDR2 FYNNEI. The CDR3 sequence is 15 residues long. The germline V and J ends were trimmed by 5 bases and 2 bases, with 12 bases remaining between them. The CDR3 coding sequence is TGTGCCAGCAGTCTCTCACAGTATACTAATGAAAAACTGTTTTTT. It is translated as CASSLSQYTNEKLFF.

V is TRBV5-1 and J is TRBJ1-2; D is unresolved. Germline lookup yields CDR1 SGHRS and CDR2 YFSETQ. This CDR3 region has 13 residues. The V end was cut by 0 bases, the J end by 8 bases, with 11 bases between. CDR3 residues: CASSLDWLSGYTF. DNA of the CDR3: TGCGCCAGCAGCTTGGATTGGCTTAGCGGCTACACCTTC. Together with reference TRBV5-1 and TRBJ1-2, the CDR3 gives the full variable domain: KAGVTQTPRYLIKTRGQQVTLSCSPISGHRSVSWYQQTPGQGLQFLFEYFSETQRNKGNFPGRFSGRQFSNSRSEMNVSTLELGDSALYLCASSLDWLSGYTFGSGTRLTVV.

V gene TRBV5-4 combines with J gene TRBJ2-1, with 7 bases identical to TRBD2. The junction had 5 bases not matched to a gene; V was cut back by 4 bases and J by 4 bases. In germline, CDR1 is SGHNT, CDR2 YYREEE (reference sequence). The CDR3 is 14 residues long. Here the CDR3 DNA reads TGTGCCAGCAGCGGTCTAGCGGCGTACAATGAGCAGTTCTTC. Protein product: CASSGLAAYNEQFF.

Points on this clone: Other DNA sequences within the sample encode an identical CDR3. Written as DNA, the CDR3 is TGTGCCAGCAGTACTAGCGGGGCGTACAATGAGCAGTTCTTC. Residues: CASSTSGAYNEQFF. The chain couples TRBV6-5 to TRBJ2-1; 10 bases line up with TRBD2. Germline V lookup: CDR1 MNHEY, CDR2 SVGAGI. The CDR3 is made up of 14 amino acids. The junction had 2 bases not matched to a gene; V was cut back by 5 bases and J by 4 bases.

The chain combines TRBV5-1 with TRBJ2-1; TRBD2 matches at 9 bases. Per the germline V gene, CDR1 is SGHRS and CDR2 is YFSETQ. V gave up 0 bases and J gave up 4 bases; unmatched junction bases: 5. The CDR3 has 16 amino acids. The chain's CDR3 is CASSLVLAGGYNEQFF. The CDR3 DNA reads TGCGCCAGCAGCTTGGTCCTTGCGGGAGGGTACAATGAGCAGTTCTTC.

V gene TRBV5-4 combines with J gene TRBJ2-7; D possibly corresponds to TRBD1 (5 bases). CDR1 SGHNT and CDR2 YYREEE come from the germline V gene (reference sequence). There are 16 residues in the CDR3. The germline V and J ends were trimmed by 4 bases and 2 bases, with 19 bases remaining between them. CDR3: CASSRYLGGAPYEQYF. CDR3 DNA: TGTGCCAGCAGCCGATATCTAGGTGGGGCCCCCTACGAGCAGTACTTC.

CDR3 in DNA: TGTGCCAGCAGCCCCGGGACAGGGGGTGAAACAGATACGCAGTATTTT. Protein sequence: CASSPGTGGETDTQYF. V gene TRBV5-6 combines with J gene TRBJ2-3, with 11 bases lining up with TRBD1. J gave up 3 bases and V 4 bases, and 7 bases lay outside the gene matches. The CDR3 consists of 16 residues. CDR1 SGHDT and CDR2 YYEEEE come from the germline V gene. Full variable domain (remainder filled in from reference TRBV5-6 and TRBJ2-3): DAGVTQSPTHLIKTRGQQVTLRCSPKSGHDTVSWYQQALGQGPQFIFQYYEEEERQRGNFPDRFSGHQFPNYSSELNVNALLLGDSALYLCASSPGTGGETDTQYFGPGTRLTVL.

The chain joins TRBV19 to TRBJ2-7, with no clear D. CDR1 is LNHDA, CDR2 SQIVND, per germline (reference sequence). The V gene lost 4 bases and the J gene lost 7 bases, with 14 bases spanning the gap. CDR3 size: 13 residues. The DNA for the CDR3 is TGTGCCAGTAGTACTACACCTAGACGGGAGCAGTACTTC. Its protein product is CASSTTPRREQYF.

In its sample, this clone was seen once. The chain recombines TRBV30 with TRBJ2-3; 9 nucleotides align to TRBD2. The CDR3 length is 14 residues. Germline CDR1 reads GTSNPN; CDR2 reads SVGIG (reference sequence). CDR3 sequence (DNA): TGTGCTGGGCGGGTAGCGGGAGACACAGATACGCAGTATTTT. Translation gives CAGRVAGDTDTQYF.

The chain is built from TRBV19 and TRBJ1-5; perhaps TRBD1 as D (5 bases). Deletions cut 3 bases from V and 4 bases from J, with 19 bases between. From germline, CDR1 is LNHDA and CDR2 SQIVND (reference sequence). This CDR3 spans 17 amino acids. Here the CDR3 reads CASSIRPGVSLNQPQHF. The CDR3 DNA reads as TGTGCCAGTAGTATCCGACCGGGGGTATCCTTAAATCAGCCCCAGCATTTT. The full variable domain, in which reference TRBV19 and TRBJ1-5 provide the parts outside the CDR3, is DGGITQSPKYLFRKEGQNVTLSCEQNLNHDAMYWYRQDPGQGLRLIYYSQIVNDFQKGDIAEGYSVSREKKESFPLTVTSAQKNPTAFYLCASSIRPGVSLNQPQHFGDGTRLSIL.

V and J are TRBV7-6 and TRBJ1-3; D remains ambiguous. The CDR3 consists of 16 residues. Per the germline V gene, CDR1 is SGHVS and CDR2 is FNYEAQ. Deletions cut 5 bases from V and 0 bases from J, with 14 bases between. The CDR3 region has the DNA TGTGCCAGCAGCCCTCCCTACCGAGACTCTGGAAACACCATATATTTT. Translated, it gives CASSPPYRDSGNTIYF.

The genes are TRBV28 and TRBJ2-2, with D possibly matching TRBD1 (7 bases). The germline V gene encodes CDR1 MDHEN and CDR2 SYDVKM. CDR3 size: 15 residues. V shed 6 bases and J shed 5 bases, with 16 bases lying between them. The CDR3 spells CASSQTGRRTGELFF. DNA for the CDR3: TGTGCCAGCAGCCAGACAGGGAGGAGAACCGGGGAGCTGTTTTTT. The complete variable domain, with remaining parts taken from reference TRBV28 and TRBJ2-2, reads DVKVTQSSRYLVKRTGEKVFLECVQDMDHENMFWYRQDPGLGLRLIYFSYDVKMKEKGDIPEGYSVSREKKERFSLILESASTNQTSMYLCASSQTGRRTGELFFGEGSRLTVL.

The chain links TRBV19 to TRBJ2-3; 7 bases align to TRBD1. In germline, CDR1 is LNHDA, CDR2 SQIVND (reference sequence). The CDR3 contains 15 residues. After removal of 8 bases from V and 1 base from J, the junction contained 9 bases not matched to a gene. CDR3 sequence: CASQDRDRGTDTQYF. The CDR3 DNA is TGTGCCAGTCAAGACCGAGACAGGGGCACAGATACGCAGTATTTT.

The chain has TRBV2 and TRBJ1-3, with 10 bases matching TRBD1. The CDR3 is 15 residues long. CDR1 and CDR2 from the germline V gene are SNHLY and FYNNEI. Germline trimming cut 4 bases from V and 0 bases from J; bases unmatched to any gene: 0. The CDR3 region is CASSGDRGSGNTIYF. For the CDR3, the DNA is TGTGCCAGCAGTGGGGACAGGGGCTCTGGAAACACCATATATTTT.

The chain links TRBV9 to TRBJ2-7; 7 bases are shared with TRBD1. The V gene end was trimmed by 3 bases and the J gene end by 1 base; junction bases not matched to a gene: 7. Germline V gene data show CDR1 as SGDLS and CDR2 as YYNGEE. The CDR3 consists of 15 residues. CDR3 DNA sequence: TGTGCCAGCAGCGAGTCGACAGGGACGTCCTACGAGCAGTACTTC. This sequence encodes CASSESTGTSYEQYF.

The chain carries TRBV27 and TRBJ2-1; D may be TRBD1 (6 bases). The CDR3 is made up of 15 amino acids. CDR1 and CDR2 from the germline V gene are MNHEY and SMNVEV (reference sequence). V lost 4 bases and J lost 6, with 16 bases in between. CDR3 loop: CASSSWIRGVNEQFF. The DNA of the CDR3 is TGTGCCAGCAGTTCCTGGATCAGGGGTGTCAATGAGCAGTTCTTC.

This clone was picked up a small number of times. The chain carries TRBV19 and TRBJ1-4, with a tentative D call TRBD1 (5 bases). The CDR3 has 14 residues. CDR1 is LNHDA and CDR2 is SQIVND in the germline V gene (reference sequence). The ends were cut back, 0 bases at V and 3 bases at J, with 5 bases in the middle. DNA of the CDR3: TGTGCCAGTAGTATAGAAGGGGCTAATGAAAAACTGTTTTTT. Translated, it gives CASSIEGANEKLFF.

The rearrangement links TRBV3-1 (or the pseudogene TRBV3-2) to TRBJ1-1; D uncertain. This CDR3 region has 12 residues. In germline, CDR1 is LGHDT, CDR2 YNNKEL (reference sequence). The V and J ends lost 1 base and 7 bases respectively, with 7 bases between them. CDR3 amino acids: CASSQVGSEAFF. The DNA of the CDR3 is TGTGCCAGCAGCCAAGTTGGCAGTGAAGCTTTCTTT.

This chain uses TRBV6-5 with TRBJ2-7; 9 nucleotides agree with TRBD1. The CDR3 covers 14 residues. V shed 6 bases, J shed 1 base, and the junction held 4 bases outside the gene matches. Germline CDR1 MNHEY, CDR2 SVGAGI. The CDR3 DNA reads TGTGCCAGCAGGGGACAGGGAAAATCCTACGAGCAGTACTTC. It specifies CASRGQGKSYEQYF.

The chain uses TRBV7-2 and TRBJ1-1; TRBD1 matches at 7 bases. This CDR3 has 15 amino acids. Trimming cost V 5 bases and J 5 bases; bases outside gene matches: 11. The germline V gene has CDR1 SGHTA and CDR2 FQGNSA. The CDR3 coding sequence is TGTGCCAGCAGCCAACGGCGTACAGGGGAAACTGAAGCTTTCTTT. This gives the protein CASSQRRTGETEAFF.